A selection of T cell receptor beta chains follows, all from one sample in a study of beta chain features in type 1 diabetes. Profiling relied on immunoSEQ multiplex PCR, and the TCRdb table lists in-frame clones only, not all of them. Among 300,000 or so clones, 13% were seen once, and the ten largest hold approximately 0.016%. The specimen sequenced was naive CD4+ T cells from blood. The receptor set was obtained from a woman aged 18-29 years with type 1 diabetes. CDR3s include the opening cysteine and the closing phenylalanine or tryptophan. The D gene is left open where the match is weak. Rows give clone size only sometimes, using once, few, many, or a class for an expanded clone.

abundance: few; j_gene: TRBJ2-4; d_gene: TRBD2; v_gene: TRBV2; CDR3aa: CASSRKLVTTGLAGEYGKNIQYF; CDR3nt: TGTGCCAGCAGTCGCAAACTAGTCACTACGGGACTAGCGGGAGAATACGGCAAAAACATTCAGTACTTC
abundance: .; j_gene: TRBJ2-5; d_gene: .; v_gene: TRBV6-6; CDR3aa: CASSPTSGQLMETQYF; CDR3nt: TGTGCCAGCAGCCCAACCTCAGGACAGCTGATGGAGACCCAGTACTTC
abundance: few; j_gene: TRBJ2-7; d_gene: TRBD2; v_gene: TRBV4-2; CDR3aa: CASSQERTSYEQYF; CDR3nt: TGTGCCAGCAGCCAAGAACGGACTAGCTACGAGCAGTACTTC
abundance: many; j_gene: TRBJ1-1; d_gene: .; v_gene: TRBV29-1; CDR3aa: CSVAVNTEAFF; CDR3nt: TGCAGCGTTGCCGTGAACACTGAAGCTTTCTTT
abundance: .; j_gene: TRBJ2-1; d_gene: TRBD2; v_gene: TRBV7-9; CDR3aa: CASSLGTSGRGNEQFF; CDR3nt: TGTGCCAGCAGCTTAGGGACTAGCGGGAGGGGAAATGAGCAGTTCTTC
abundance: .; j_gene: TRBJ2-1; d_gene: .; v_gene: TRBV9; CDR3aa: CASSVFSGSSYNEQFF; CDR3nt: TGTGCCAGCAGCGTATTTTCCGGGAGCTCCTACAATGAGCAGTTCTTC
abundance: .; j_gene: TRBJ2-1; d_gene: TRBD2; v_gene: TRBV19; CDR3aa: CASIPLAGSYNEQFF; CDR3nt: TGTGCCAGTATCCCCCTAGCGGGATCCTACAATGAGCAGTTCTTC
abundance: few; j_gene: TRBJ2-1; d_gene: .; v_gene: TRBV2; CDR3aa: CAGSGQFNEQFF; CDR3nt: TGTGCCGGGAGCGGGCAGTTCAATGAGCAGTTCTTC
abundance: .; j_gene: TRBJ2-1; d_gene: .; v_gene: TRBV5-4; CDR3aa: CASSGVDYNEQFF; CDR3nt: TGTGCCAGCTCAGGGGTGGACTACAATGAGCAGTTCTTC
abundance: few; j_gene: TRBJ2-5; d_gene: .; v_gene: TRBV7-3; CDR3aa: CASSPTSSGPETQYF; CDR3nt: TGTGCCAGCAGCCCTACTAGTTCAGGACCAGAGACCCAGTACTTC
abundance: .; j_gene: TRBJ2-5; d_gene: .; v_gene: TRBV5-6; CDR3aa: CASSFGVRDSETQYF; CDR3nt: TGTGCCAGCAGCTTCGGGGTCCGGGACTCGGAGACCCAGTACTTC
abundance: few; j_gene: TRBJ1-1; d_gene: .; v_gene: TRBV5-1; CDR3aa: CASSLGGREAFF; CDR3nt: TGCGCCAGCAGCTTGGGGGGCAGAGAAGCTTTCTTT
abundance: few; j_gene: TRBJ1-1; d_gene: .; v_gene: TRBV7-9; CDR3aa: CASSLARDRAFF; CDR3nt: TGTGCCAGCAGCTTAGCGCGTGACAGGGCTTTCTTT
abundance: .; j_gene: TRBJ1-2; d_gene: TRBD1; v_gene: TRBV5-1; CDR3aa: CASSTMTGGYGYTF; CDR3nt: TGCGCCAGCAGCACAATGACAGGGGGCTATGGCTACACCTTC
abundance: few; j_gene: TRBJ1-1; d_gene: TRBD1; v_gene: TRBV6-5; CDR3aa: CASSGPRTGNTEAFF; CDR3nt: TGTGCCAGCAGTGGCCCACGGACAGGGAACACTGAAGCTTTCTTT
abundance: few; j_gene: TRBJ2-1; d_gene: TRBD2; v_gene: TRBV9; CDR3aa: CASSTSGSSYNEQFF; CDR3nt: TGTGCCAGCAGCACCAGCGGGAGTTCCTACAATGAGCAGTTCTTC
abundance: .; j_gene: TRBJ2-7; d_gene: TRBD2; v_gene: TRBV6-1; CDR3aa: CASRPSGKGSYEQYF; CDR3nt: TGTGCCAGCAGACCGAGCGGGAAAGGGTCCTACGAGCAGTACTTC
abundance: .; j_gene: TRBJ2-1; d_gene: TRBD2; v_gene: TRBV7-2; CDR3aa: CARAPSPSGSVVNEQFF; CDR3nt: TGTGCCAGAGCTCCCTCGCCTAGCGGGAGTGTTGTCAATGAGCAGTTCTTC
abundance: .; j_gene: TRBJ2-7; d_gene: TRBD1; v_gene: TRBV5-1; CDR3aa: CASSLRGTGTYEQYF; CDR3nt: TGCGCCAGCAGCTTGCGAGGGACAGGGACCTACGAGCAGTACTTC
abundance: .; j_gene: TRBJ1-5; d_gene: .; v_gene: TRBV27; CDR3aa: CASSLSWQNNQPQHF; CDR3nt: TGTGCCAGCAGTTTATCGTGGCAGAACAATCAGCCCCAGCATTTT
abundance: .; j_gene: TRBJ1-1; d_gene: .; v_gene: TRBV2; CDR3aa: CASSDNGFTEAFF; CDR3nt: TGTGCCAGCAGTGATAACGGGTTCACTGAAGCTTTCTTT
abundance: few; j_gene: TRBJ1-2; d_gene: .; v_gene: TRBV27; CDR3aa: CASSLGGLNYGYTF; CDR3nt: TGTGCCAGCAGTTTGGGAGGACTTAACTATGGCTACACCTTC
abundance: .; j_gene: TRBJ2-3; d_gene: .; v_gene: TRBV5-4; CDR3aa: CASSSNTDTQYF; CDR3nt: TGTGCCAGCAGCTCCAACACAGATACGCAGTATTTT
abundance: many; j_gene: TRBJ2-3; d_gene: .; v_gene: TRBV29-1; CDR3aa: CSVEASTDTQYF; CDR3nt: TGCAGCGTGGAGGCCAGCACAGATACGCAGTATTTT
abundance: few; j_gene: TRBJ2-1; d_gene: TRBD2; v_gene: TRBV9; CDR3aa: CASSPRTSRNEQFF; CDR3nt: TGTGCCAGCAGCCCCAGGACTAGTCGCAATGAGCAGTTCTTC
abundance: few; j_gene: TRBJ1-4; d_gene: TRBD1; v_gene: TRBV6-6; CDR3aa: CASSYSRDSQFF; CDR3nt: TGTGCCAGCAGTTACTCGAGGGACAGCCAATTTTTT
abundance: .; j_gene: TRBJ2-1; d_gene: .; v_gene: TRBV28; CDR3aa: CASSLRGAEQFF; CDR3nt: TGTGCCAGCAGTTTACGTGGGGCTGAGCAGTTCTTC
abundance: .; j_gene: TRBJ2-5; d_gene: TRBD2; v_gene: TRBV29-1; CDR3aa: CSAVELASGDQETQYF; CDR3nt: TGCAGCGCCGTTGAGTTGGCTAGCGGGGACCAAGAGACCCAGTACTTC
abundance: .; j_gene: TRBJ2-3; d_gene: TRBD2; v_gene: TRBV29-1; CDR3aa: CSVEVAGVTDTQYF; CDR3nt: TGCAGCGTTGAGGTAGCGGGGGTCACAGATACGCAGTATTTT
abundance: .; j_gene: TRBJ2-3; d_gene: .; v_gene: TRBV9; CDR3aa: CASSVIGSTDTQYF; CDR3nt: TGTGCCAGCAGCGTAATCGGGAGCACAGATACGCAGTATTTT
abundance: .; j_gene: TRBJ2-1; d_gene: TRBD2; v_gene: TRBV5-1; CDR3aa: CASSSPGGNEQFF; CDR3nt: TGCGCCAGCAGCTCCCCCGGGGGGAATGAGCAGTTCTTC
abundance: few; j_gene: TRBJ2-1; d_gene: .; v_gene: TRBV5-6; CDR3aa: CASILGHRENEQFF; CDR3nt: TGTGCCAGCATCCTGGGCCACCGGGAGAATGAGCAGTTCTTC
abundance: .; j_gene: TRBJ2-1; d_gene: TRBD2; v_gene: TRBV7-9; CDR3aa: CASSLKGTSGLYNEQFF; CDR3nt: TGTGCCAGCAGCTTAAAGGGGACTAGCGGGTTGTACAATGAGCAGTTCTTC
abundance: .; j_gene: TRBJ2-6; d_gene: TRBD1; v_gene: TRBV5-1; CDR3aa: CASKLERGPGANVLTF; CDR3nt: TGCGCCAGCAAACTAGAGAGGGGGCCTGGGGCCAACGTCCTGACTTTC
abundance: .; j_gene: TRBJ2-5; d_gene: .; v_gene: TRBV6-6; CDR3aa: CASSYSDSRETQYF; CDR3nt: TGTGCCAGCAGTTACTCAGACTCGAGAGAGACCCAGTACTTC
abundance: .; j_gene: TRBJ1-1; d_gene: .; v_gene: TRBV5-1; CDR3aa: CASSSGQLNTEAFF; CDR3nt: TGCGCCAGCAGCTCCGGACAGCTGAACACTGAAGCTTTCTTT
abundance: few; j_gene: TRBJ1-2; d_gene: .; v_gene: TRBV30; CDR3aa: CAWTQDSYGYTF; CDR3nt: TGTGCCTGGACGCAGGATTCCTATGGCTACACCTTC
abundance: few; j_gene: TRBJ1-2; d_gene: TRBD1; v_gene: TRBV5-6; CDR3aa: CASSRGQIYGYTF; CDR3nt: TGTGCCAGCAGCAGGGGACAGATCTATGGCTACACCTTC
abundance: .; j_gene: TRBJ2-1; d_gene: .; v_gene: TRBV6-5; CDR3aa: CASSYSRHAGQFF; CDR3nt: TGTGCCAGCAGTTACTCCCGACACGCCGGGCAGTTCTTC
abundance: few; j_gene: TRBJ2-5; d_gene: .; v_gene: TRBV6-5; CDR3aa: CASSRSPQETQYF; CDR3nt: TGTGCCAGCAGTCGGTCCCCACAAGAGACCCAGTACTTC
abundance: .; j_gene: TRBJ1-5; d_gene: .; v_gene: TRBV19; CDR3aa: CASSNPGTTSNQPQHF; CDR3nt: TGTGCCAGTAGTAATCCCGGGACAACTAGCAATCAGCCCCAGCATTTT
abundance: few; j_gene: TRBJ1-1; d_gene: .; v_gene: TRBV27; CDR3aa: CASSSWQGGLNTEAFF; CDR3nt: TGTGCCAGCAGTTCTTGGCAGGGCGGATTGAACACTGAAGCTTTCTTT
abundance: .; j_gene: TRBJ2-7; d_gene: .; v_gene: TRBV6-1; CDR3aa: CASKQFPYEQYF; CDR3nt: TGTGCCAGCAAACAGTTTCCCTACGAGCAGTACTTC
abundance: few; j_gene: TRBJ1-5; d_gene: .; v_gene: TRBV29-1; CDR3aa: CSVGQGRQPQHF; CDR3nt: TGCAGCGTTGGTCAGGGTCGTCAGCCCCAGCATTTT
abundance: .; j_gene: TRBJ1-1; d_gene: TRBD1; v_gene: TRBV7-2; CDR3aa: CASSLARGPLAFF; CDR3nt: TGTGCCAGCAGCTTAGCAAGGGGGCCGTTAGCTTTCTTT
abundance: .; j_gene: TRBJ2-6; d_gene: .; v_gene: TRBV6-5; CDR3aa: CASSYSSGAGANVLTF; CDR3nt: TGTGCCAGCAGTTACTCTTCAGGGGCTGGGGCCAACGTCCTGACTTTC
abundance: .; j_gene: TRBJ1-5; d_gene: TRBD1; v_gene: TRBV18; CDR3aa: CASSPPGQRVYQPQHF; CDR3nt: TGTGCCAGCTCACCCCCGGGACAGCGGGTTTATCAGCCCCAGCATTTT
abundance: .; j_gene: TRBJ2-5; d_gene: .; v_gene: TRBV7-2; CDR3aa: CASSWGMGGETQYF; CDR3nt: TGTGCCAGCAGCTGGGGCATGGGGGGAGAGACCCAGTACTTC
abundance: .; j_gene: TRBJ1-2; d_gene: .; v_gene: TRBV20-1; CDR3aa: CGGRNIYGYTF; CDR3nt: TGCGGGGGCCGCAACATCTATGGCTACACCTTC
abundance: .; j_gene: TRBJ2-2; d_gene: .; v_gene: TRBV29-1; CDR3aa: CSVFRGMNTGELFF; CDR3nt: TGCAGCGTTTTTAGGGGTATGAACACCGGGGAGCTGTTTTTT
abundance: .; j_gene: TRBJ1-5; d_gene: TRBD1; v_gene: TRBV28; CDR3aa: CASTDRVNQPQHF; CDR3nt: TGTGCCAGCACGGACAGGGTAAATCAGCCCCAGCATTTT
abundance: .; j_gene: TRBJ2-3; d_gene: TRBD2; v_gene: TRBV5-6; CDR3aa: CASSSTSGRAGLDTQYF; CDR3nt: TGTGCCAGCAGCTCGACTAGCGGGAGGGCAGGATTGGATACGCAGTATTTT
abundance: .; j_gene: TRBJ2-5; d_gene: TRBD1; v_gene: TRBV5-6; CDR3aa: CASSPGTGGRGQETQYF; CDR3nt: TGTGCCAGCAGTCCCGGGACAGGGGGCCGGGGGCAAGAGACCCAGTACTTC
abundance: few; j_gene: TRBJ2-1; d_gene: .; v_gene: TRBV10-3; CDR3aa: CAISSGEMSYNEQFF; CDR3nt: TGTGCCATCAGTAGCGGAGAGATGTCCTACAATGAGCAGTTCTTC
abundance: .; j_gene: TRBJ1-3; d_gene: .; v_gene: TRBV2; CDR3aa: CASSTGSGNTIYF; CDR3nt: TGTGCCAGCAGTACGGGTTCCGGAAACACCATATATTTT
abundance: few; j_gene: TRBJ2-2; d_gene: TRBD1; v_gene: TRBV6-5; CDR3aa: CASSYGQGANTGELFF; CDR3nt: TGTGCCAGCAGTTATGGACAGGGAGCCAACACCGGGGAGCTGTTTTTT
abundance: few; j_gene: TRBJ1-2; d_gene: .; v_gene: TRBV27; CDR3aa: CASSPSGQLGYTF; CDR3nt: TGTGCCAGCAGTCCCTCCGGACAGTTGGGCTACACCTTC
abundance: .; j_gene: TRBJ2-1; d_gene: TRBD2; v_gene: TRBV5-1; CDR3aa: CASSFGTSGMNNEQFF; CDR3nt: TGCGCCAGCAGCTTCGGAACTAGCGGCATGAACAATGAGCAGTTCTTC
abundance: few; j_gene: TRBJ2-1; d_gene: TRBD2; v_gene: TRBV18; CDR3aa: CASSPRLAGDNEQFF; CDR3nt: TGTGCCAGCTCACCTAGACTAGCGGGAGACAATGAGCAGTTCTTC
abundance: .; j_gene: TRBJ2-7; d_gene: .; v_gene: TRBV7-9; CDR3aa: CASSLEGGLGYEQYF; CDR3nt: TGTGCCAGCAGCTTAGAAGGAGGGCTGGGGTACGAGCAGTACTTC